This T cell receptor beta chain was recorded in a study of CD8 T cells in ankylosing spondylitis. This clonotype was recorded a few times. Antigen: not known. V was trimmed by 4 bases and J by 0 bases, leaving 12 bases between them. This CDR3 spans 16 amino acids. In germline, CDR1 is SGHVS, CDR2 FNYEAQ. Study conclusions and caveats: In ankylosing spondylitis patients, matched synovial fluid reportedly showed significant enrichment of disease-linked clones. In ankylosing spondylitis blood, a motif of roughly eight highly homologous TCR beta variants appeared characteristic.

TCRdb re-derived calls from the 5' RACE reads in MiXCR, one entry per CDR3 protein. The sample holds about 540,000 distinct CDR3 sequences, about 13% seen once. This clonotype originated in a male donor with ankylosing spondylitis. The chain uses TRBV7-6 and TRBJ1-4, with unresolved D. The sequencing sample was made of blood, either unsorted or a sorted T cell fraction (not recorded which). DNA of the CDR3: TGTGCCAGCAGCTCGATTAAGGGAGCAACTAATGAAAAACTGTTTTTT. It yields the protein CASSSIKGATNEKLFF.